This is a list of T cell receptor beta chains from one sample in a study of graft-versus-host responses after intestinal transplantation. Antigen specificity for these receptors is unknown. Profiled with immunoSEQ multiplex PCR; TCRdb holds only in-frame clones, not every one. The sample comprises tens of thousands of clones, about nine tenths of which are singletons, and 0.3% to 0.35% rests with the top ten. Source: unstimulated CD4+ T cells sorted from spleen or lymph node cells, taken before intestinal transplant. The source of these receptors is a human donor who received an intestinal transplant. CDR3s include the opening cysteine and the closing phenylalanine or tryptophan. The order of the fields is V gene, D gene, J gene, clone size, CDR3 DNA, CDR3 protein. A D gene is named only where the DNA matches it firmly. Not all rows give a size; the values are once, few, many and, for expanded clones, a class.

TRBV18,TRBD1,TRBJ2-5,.,TGTGCCAGCTCACCACCGTACGACAGGGGGCAAGAGACCCAGTACTTC,CASSPPYDRGQETQYF
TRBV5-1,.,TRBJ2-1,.,TGCGCCAGCAGCTCGGACAGTCACAATGAGCAGTTCTTC,CASSSDSHNEQFF
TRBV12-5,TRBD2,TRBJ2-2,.,TGTGCTAGTGGTTTGGTAACGGGACTAACTAACACCGGGGAGCTGTTTTTT,CASGLVTGLTNTGELFF
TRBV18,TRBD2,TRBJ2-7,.,TGTGCCAGCTCACCACTGCGGACTAGTCTCCGCTACGAGCAGTACTTC,CASSPLRTSLRYEQYF
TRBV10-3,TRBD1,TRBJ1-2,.,TGTGCCATCAGTGATGGGGACAGGACCTATGGCTACACCTTC,CAISDGDRTYGYTF
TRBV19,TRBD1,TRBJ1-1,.,TGTGCCAGTAAGGTGGGGAGGGACAGCATGAACACTGAAGCTTTCTTT,CASKVGRDSMNTEAFF
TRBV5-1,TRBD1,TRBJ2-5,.,TGCGCCAGCAGCCCTGACAGGGGGCGAGGTCGGGAGACCCAGTACTTC,CASSPDRGRGRETQYF
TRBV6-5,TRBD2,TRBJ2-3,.,TGTGCCAGCAGACGACTAGCAGGCACAGATACGCAGTATTTT,CASRRLAGTDTQYF
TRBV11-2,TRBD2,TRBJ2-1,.,TGTGCCAGCAGCTTAAGACTAGCGAGTTACAATGAGCAGTTCTTC,CASSLRLASYNEQFF
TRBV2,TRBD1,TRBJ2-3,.,TGTGCCAGCTTCAGGGACAGTCTCTTCACAGATACGCAGTATTTT,CASFRDSLFTDTQYF
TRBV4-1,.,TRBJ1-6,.,TGCGCCAGCAGCCAAGATGCGTACCGAGAGAATTCACCCCTCCACTTT,CASSQDAYRENSPLHF
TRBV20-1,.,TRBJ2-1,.,TGCAGTGCTACCAGAGCTGGTGAGCAGTTCTTC,CSATRAGEQFF
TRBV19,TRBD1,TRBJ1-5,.,TGTGCCAGTCGAAAACTCGGGACAGTATATCAGCCCCAGCATTTT,CASRKLGTVYQPQHF
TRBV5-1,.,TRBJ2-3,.,TGCGCCAGCAGCTTAGGACCGACAGATACGCAGTATTTT,CASSLGPTDTQYF
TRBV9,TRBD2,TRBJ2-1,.,TGTGCCAGCAGCGTAGGAAGGGCGGGAGGGCCAAACAAGTACAATGAGCAGTTCTTC,CASSVGRAGGPNKYNEQFF
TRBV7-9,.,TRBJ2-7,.,TGTGCCAGCAGCCCCGGCTACGAGCAGTACTTC,CASSPGYEQYF
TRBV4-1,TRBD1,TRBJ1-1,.,TGCGCCAGCAGCCGGCCGGCTGGGGGACAGGGTTTAAGCATGAACACTGAAGCTTTCTTT,CASSRPAGGQGLSMNTEAFF
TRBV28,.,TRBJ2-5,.,TGTGCCAGCACCCAGCAAGAGACCCAGTACTTC,CASTQQETQYF
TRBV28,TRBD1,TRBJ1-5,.,TGTGCCAGCAGATATGACAGGGGGCCCAATCAGCCCCAGCATTTT,CASRYDRGPNQPQHF
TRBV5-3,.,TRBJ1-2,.,TGTGCCAGAAGCTTGGATTCGACCGGGACACATAACTATGGCTACACCTTC,CARSLDSTGTHNYGYTF
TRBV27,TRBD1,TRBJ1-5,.,TGTGCCAGCAGTTTAATACCAGGGGGGAGCAATCAGCCCCAGCATTTT,CASSLIPGGSNQPQHF
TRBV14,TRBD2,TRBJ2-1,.,TGTGCCAGCAGCTTCCAATATAGCGGGACAACGTACAATGAGCAGTTCTTC,CASSFQYSGTTYNEQFF
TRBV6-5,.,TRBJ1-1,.,TGTGCCAGCGGGATTGACTGGGGGATGAACACTGAAGCTTTCTTT,CASGIDWGMNTEAFF
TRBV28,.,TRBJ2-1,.,TGTGCCAGCAGCCCGGGACTGGAGAAGAGAATTCAGTTCTTC,CASSPGLEKRIQFF
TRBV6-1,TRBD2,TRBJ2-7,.,TGTGCCAGCAGAAGTGCCGCGGGAGTCGAGCAGTACTTC,CASRSAAGVEQYF
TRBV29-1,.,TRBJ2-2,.,TGCAGCGTTGAAGTAATTTCCGGGGAGCCGTTTTTT,CSVEVISGEPFF
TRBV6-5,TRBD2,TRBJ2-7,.,TGTGCCAGCAGCCGACTAGCGGAGACCTACGAGCAGTACTTC,CASSRLAETYEQYF
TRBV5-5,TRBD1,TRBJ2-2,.,TGTGCCAGCAGCCTCCGGGACAGGGGGACCGGGGAGCTGTTTTTT,CASSLRDRGTGELFF
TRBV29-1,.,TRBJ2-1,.,TGCAGCGTTGTGGTCCGGAGGTGGGGGAGTGAGCAGTTCTTC,CSVVVRRWGSEQFF
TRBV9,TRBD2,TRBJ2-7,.,TGTGCCAGGGGAGGGAGGTCTTTTTCCTACGAGCAGTACTTC,CARGGRSFSYEQYF
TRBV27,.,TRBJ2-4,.,TGTGCCAGCAGTGCCGGAGGGTGGTTGTCGGACATTCAGTACTTC,CASSAGGWLSDIQYF
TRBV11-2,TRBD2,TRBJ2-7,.,TGTGCCAGCAGCTTAGTGGCTAGCGGGGACCCCGAGCAGTACTTC,CASSLVASGDPEQYF
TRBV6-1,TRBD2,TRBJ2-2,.,TGTGCCAGCAGTGCCCTAGCGGGAACGAACACCGGGGAGCTGTTTTTT,CASSALAGTNTGELFF
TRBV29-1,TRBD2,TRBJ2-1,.,TGCAGCGTTGGCGGGACTAGCGGGCGGGATGAGCAGTTCTTC,CSVGGTSGRDEQFF
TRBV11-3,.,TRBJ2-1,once,TGTGCCAGCAGCTCCTCTTCGCGGGCCAACAATGAGCAGTTCTTC,CASSSSSRANNEQFF
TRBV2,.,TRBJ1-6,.,TGTGCCAGCAGTGTGGAGGCCATGACGAATTCACCCCTCCACTTT,CASSVEAMTNSPLHF
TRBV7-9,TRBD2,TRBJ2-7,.,TGTGCCAGCGCCCCGGGACTAGCGAGAGGGCCCTACGAGCAGTACTTC,CASAPGLARGPYEQYF
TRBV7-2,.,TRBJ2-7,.,TGTGCCAGCAGCTTAGTGGCGGGTAGCTCCTACGAGCAGTACTTC,CASSLVAGSSYEQYF
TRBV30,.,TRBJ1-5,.,TGTGCCTGGAGCTCACCCCCAGGATGGGGGCAGCCCCAGCATTTT,CAWSSPPGWGQPQHF
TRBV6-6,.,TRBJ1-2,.,TGTGCCAGCAGTTACCGACCGACAGGAGACTATGGCTACACCTTC,CASSYRPTGDYGYTF
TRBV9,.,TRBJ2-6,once,TGTGCCAGCAGCGTAGGGGAAGGCTACCCTGGGGCCAACGTCCTGACTTTC,CASSVGEGYPGANVLTF
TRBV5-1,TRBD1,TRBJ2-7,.,TGCGCCAGCAGCTTGGGCACAGGGGTATCCTACGAGCAGTACTTC,CASSLGTGVSYEQYF
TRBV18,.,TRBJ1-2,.,TGTGCCAGCTCACCTTACGGACCAGGGCCCTATGGCTACACCTTC,CASSPYGPGPYGYTF
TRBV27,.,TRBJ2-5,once,TGTGCCAGCAAACCCCTGGTCCGGGCCCTCAAAGAGACCCAGTACTTC,CASKPLVRALKETQYF
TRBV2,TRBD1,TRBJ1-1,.,TGTGCCAGCAGTACAGGGGGCGGCACTGAAGCTTTCTTT,CASSTGGGTEAFF
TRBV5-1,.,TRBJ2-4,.,TGCGCCAGCAGCACTGGACTGGCCAAAAACATTCAGTACTTC,CASSTGLAKNIQYF
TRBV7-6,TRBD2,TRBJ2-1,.,TGTGCCAGCAGCTTCCGGGAGGGGTACAATGAGCAGTTCTTC,CASSFREGYNEQFF